These T cell receptor beta chains were read from a single sample in a study of blood T cell repertoires in COVID-19. Some clones are missing from TCRdb's copy, which holds only in-frame ones; the method was immunoSEQ multiplex PCR. In the table there are under 250,000 clones, 65% to 85% of which are singletons. The sample taken for sequencing was peripheral blood. The receptors were sampled from a man in his fifties or sixties with active or convalescent COVID-19. Both conserved end residues are part of each CDR3. D genes are given only for firm matches. Some rows mark clone size as missing; the rest say once, few, many or name a class of expanded clone.

size	V	J	length	D	CDR3	DNA
NA	TRBV29-1	TRBJ2-7	12	TRBD2	CSVRTSGIKQYF	TGCAGCGTGAGAACTAGCGGCATCAAGCAGTACTTC
NA	TRBV5-6	TRBJ2-5	15	NA	CASSPLGSWAETQYF	TGTGCCAGCAGCCCCCTCGGTAGTTGGGCAGAGACCCAGTACTTC
NA	TRBV7-2	TRBJ2-3	15	TRBD1	CASRPDRGQTDTQYF	TGTGCCAGCAGGCCGGACAGGGGTCAGACAGATACGCAGTATTTT
few	TRBV6-6	TRBJ1-2	15	NA	CASSYQQGSGYGYTF	TGTGCCAGCAGTTACCAACAGGGCTCGGGCTATGGCTACACCTTC
NA	TRBV5-1	TRBJ1-1	15	NA	CASSLALQLNTEAFF	TGCGCCAGCAGCTTGGCCTTACAACTGAACACTGAAGCTTTCTTT
NA	TRBV5-8	TRBJ1-2	12	TRBD1	CASSLRQGSYTF	TGTGCCAGCAGCTTACGACAGGGAAGCTACACCTTC
NA	TRBV15	TRBJ1-4	16	NA	CATSRDRAGLSEKLFF	TGTGCCACCAGCAGAGATCGGGCAGGACTGAGCGAAAAACTGTTTTTT
NA	TRBV7-9	TRBJ1-6	15	NA	CASSPSSSYNSPLHF	TGTGCCAGCAGCCCGTCCTCCTCCTATAATTCACCCCTCCACTTT
NA	TRBV4-3	TRBJ2-2	13	TRBD1	CASSQRGPGELFF	TGCGCCAGCAGCCAAAGGGGGCCCGGGGAGCTGTTTTTT
NA	TRBV4-1	TRBJ2-1	14	TRBD1	CASSPPGDRPEQFF	TGCGCCAGCAGCCCGCCCGGGGACAGGCCGGAGCAGTTCTTC
NA	TRBV3-1/TRBV3-2	TRBJ2-1	13	NA	CASSLQTRNEQFF	TGTGCCAGCAGCCTCCAGACAAGGAATGAGCAGTTCTTC
NA	TRBV30	TRBJ2-3	15	TRBD1	CAWSLTGDGSDTQYF	TGTGCCTGGAGTTTGACAGGGGATGGTTCAGATACGCAGTATTTT
NA	TRBV30	TRBJ1-1	12	TRBD1	CAWSRQGIEAFF	TGTGCCTGGAGCCGACAGGGGATTGAAGCTTTCTTT
NA	TRBV20-1	TRBJ2-1	20	TRBD2	CSASKAGLAGLPSSYNEQFF	TGCAGTGCTAGTAAAGCTGGACTAGCGGGGTTACCGAGCTCCTACAATGAGCAGTTCTTC
NA	TRBV7-3	TRBJ2-1	13	TRBD2	CASSLGLAGEVFF	TGTGCCAGCAGCTTAGGACTAGCGGGGGAGGTGTTCTTC